This T cell receptor (beta chain) was sequenced in a study of CD8 T cells in ankylosing spondylitis. Points on this clonotype: No antigen is known for it.

Findings and caveats of the study: Earlier authors reported some of these motif variants in reactive arthritis synovial fluid and blood. Seven or eight highly homologous variants formed a TCR beta motif that appeared characteristic of ankylosing spondylitis blood. Those disease-linked clones were CD8+; they were also relatively rare in peripheral blood.

Quantitative 5'-RACE with molecular barcodes was used to make the TCR beta libraries. Each CDR3 protein is one row after TCRdb ran MiXCR on the 5' RACE reads. The sample shows about 400,000 distinct CDR3 sequences, around 24% of them seen only once. Material for sequencing was blood, either unsorted or a sorted T cell fraction (not recorded which). This receptor was taken from a male donor with ankylosing spondylitis.

The CDR3 nucleotides read TGTGCCAGCAGCTTAGTATTCGACAGGACCGGGGAGCTGTTTTTT. Translating it yields CASSLVFDRTGELFF. The chain has TRBV11-2 and TRBJ2-2; D possibly corresponds to TRBD1 (6 bases). The germline V gene encodes CDR1 SGHAT and CDR2 FQNNGV. The V gene lost 1 base and the J gene lost 5 bases, with 11 bases spanning the gap. CDR3 length equals 15 residues.